This T cell receptor beta chain was observed in a study of blood T cell repertoires in COVID-19 (dated by TCRdb to between 2020 and 2021). At the level of the whole study: Samples from collaborators originated in the United States, Italy and Spain and spanned both the acute and convalescent phases of COVID-19. The repertoires were made available in a free public database intended to serve as a resource for research on the immune response to SARS-CoV-2. The material from the prospective study consisted of cDNA or gDNA derived from T cells, B-cell-depleted T cells, or PBMCs. The samples were drawn from the first 160 participants of the ongoing ImmuneRACE study and from over a thousand subjects provided by 6 global collaborators. HLA class I and class II types, where available, came from metadata supplied by the sample provider rather than from assay-based typing. The dataset comprised deeply sampled blood TCRbeta repertoires from subjects exposed to, actively infected with, or recovered from COVID-19. A de-identified subject ID, COVID-19 status, age in years and sex were almost always included in the sample metadata.

TCRbeta CDR3 regions were amplified from genomic DNA using the immunoSEQ Assay, a bias-controlled multiplex PCR. As for the original processing: Nucleated cell counts per sample were estimated from amplification of reference gene primers within the assay. To quantify the absolute abundance of each unique TCRbeta CDR3 rearrangement, sequence reads were collapsed and filtered. For each sample, productive Simpson clonality was calculated as the square root of Simpson's diversity index across productive rearrangements. The immuneACCESS repertoire file appears here via TCRdb, limited to in-frame rearrangements. These files lack a portion of the clones; in checked studies, under half of the deficit traces to unresolved V genes, and the cause of the others is not known. The DNA gave D and trimming, while V, J and clone size come from that table. The sample table shows 200,000 to 250,000 clones, and 70% to 90% are seen once. The ten largest clones take up approximately 12% of the sample.

Notes on this clone: The antigen it recognizes is unknown. No base quality values were provided; no much bigger clone lies one nucleotide off.

Between the V and J ends, shortened by 6 bases and 3 bases respectively, the junction contains 17 bases. CDR1 MNHNY and CDR2 SVGAGI are derived from the germline V gene (reference sequence). The cysteine opens and the phenylalanine closes a CDR3 of 16 amino acids. Only the CDR3 portion is preserved as DNA: 48 bases, with reading frame beginning at the first base. Samples from volunteer blood donors who had recovered from COVID-19 were contributed by a second Seattle source. Collaborating institutions collected whole blood in K2EDTA tubes following their own protocols. For TCRbeta analysis, collaborators shipped samples in one of three forms: frozen whole blood, isolated PBMCs, or DNA extracted from either of those sample types. Study-wide findings and limitations: Clinical and demographic metadata were provided uncurated, with the amount varying by source and participant.

The source is a woman under 30 who had recovered from COVID-19. The chain is assembled from TRBV6-6 and TRBJ1-4, with no reliable assignment of the D segment. Input material: peripheral blood. The DNA reads TGTGCCAGCAGCCAGATTCGAGGTGCAGCTAATGAAAAACTGTTTTTT. It translates to CASSQIRGAANEKLFF.